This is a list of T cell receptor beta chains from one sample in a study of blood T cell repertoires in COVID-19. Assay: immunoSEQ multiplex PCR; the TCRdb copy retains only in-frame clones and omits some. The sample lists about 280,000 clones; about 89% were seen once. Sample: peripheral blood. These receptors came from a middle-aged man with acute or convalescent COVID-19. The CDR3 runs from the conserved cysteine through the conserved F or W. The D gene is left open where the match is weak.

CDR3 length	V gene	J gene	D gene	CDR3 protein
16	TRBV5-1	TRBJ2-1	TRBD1	CASSLATGDYSNEQFF
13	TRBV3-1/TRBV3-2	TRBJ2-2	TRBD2	CASSHGGAGELFF
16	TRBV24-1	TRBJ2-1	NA	CATSGRMGAWDNEQFF
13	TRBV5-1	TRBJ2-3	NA	CASTPEGTDTQYF
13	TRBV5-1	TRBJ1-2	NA	CASSLGDIAGYTF
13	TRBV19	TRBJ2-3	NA	CASRRAGTDTQYF
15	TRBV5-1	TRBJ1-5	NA	CASSWEGNSNQPQHF
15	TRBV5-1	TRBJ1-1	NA	CASSLGPGPNTEAFF
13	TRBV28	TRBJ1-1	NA	CASRRRDNTEAFF
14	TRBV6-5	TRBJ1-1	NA	CASRRTEKNTEAFF
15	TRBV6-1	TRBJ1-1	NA	CASSENGGGYTEAFF
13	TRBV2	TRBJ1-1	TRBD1	CASVEDRGTEAFF
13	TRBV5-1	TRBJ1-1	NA	CASSMTGNTEAFF
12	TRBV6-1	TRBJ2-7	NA	CASSELRYEQYF
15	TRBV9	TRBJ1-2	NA	CASSVDSGRGHGYTF
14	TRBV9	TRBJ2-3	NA	CASSQNGISDTQYF
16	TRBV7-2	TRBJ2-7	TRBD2	CASSFDSGDSSYEQYF
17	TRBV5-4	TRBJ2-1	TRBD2	CASSWGGLAEGYNEQFF
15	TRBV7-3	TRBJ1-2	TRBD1	CASSRDSQANYGYTF
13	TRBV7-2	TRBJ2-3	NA	CASSLHKGDTQYF
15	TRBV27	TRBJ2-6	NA	CASKTKPSGANVLTF
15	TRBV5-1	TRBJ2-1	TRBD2	CASSFASGGVNEQFF
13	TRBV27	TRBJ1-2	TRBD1	CASSPMGQGVYTF
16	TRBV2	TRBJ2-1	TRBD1	CASSYSRDRGYNEQFF